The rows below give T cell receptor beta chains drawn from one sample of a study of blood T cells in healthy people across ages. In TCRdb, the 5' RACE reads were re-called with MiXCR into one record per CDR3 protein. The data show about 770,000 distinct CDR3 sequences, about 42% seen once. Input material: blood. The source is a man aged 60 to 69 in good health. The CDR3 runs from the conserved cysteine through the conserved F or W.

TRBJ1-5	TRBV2	CASSEGGGYQPQHF
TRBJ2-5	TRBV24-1	CATSASGGPQETQYF
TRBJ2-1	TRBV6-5	CASRRWRGDEQFF
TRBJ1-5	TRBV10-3	CAISESQGNQPQHF
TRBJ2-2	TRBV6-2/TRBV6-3	CASSYSYAGGELFF
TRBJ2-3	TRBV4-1	CASSQDQGALGDTQYF
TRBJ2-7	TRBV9	CASSPLPGGAKYF
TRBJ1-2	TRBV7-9	CASSVGQTTYGYTF
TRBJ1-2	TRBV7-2	CASSLDRGAYGYTF
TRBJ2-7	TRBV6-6	CASRTGTNYEQYF
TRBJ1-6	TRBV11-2	CASSLGGQGFHPLHF
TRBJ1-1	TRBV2	CASSDGGNTEAFF
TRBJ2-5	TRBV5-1	CASSLDRASGTQYF